A selection of T cell receptor beta chains follows, all from one sample in a study of T-cell reconstitution after alpha-beta-depleted transplantation in children. MiXCR was run by TCRdb on the PCR reads, yielding one entry per CDR3 protein. Among a few hundred thousand distinct CDR3 sequences, 43% were seen once, and the ten largest hold under 35%. Sequenced here: PBMCs, sampled before TCRalphabeta/CD19-depleted stem cell transplant. The source of these receptors is a girl aged 2 to 10 with aplastic anemia, due to receive a stem cell transplant. Each CDR3 is given with its conserved first and last residue. The order of the fields is V gene, clone size, J gene, D gene, CDR3 DNA, CDR3 protein. A D gene is named only where the DNA matches it firmly. Clone size is shown for a subset of rows, as once, few, many or a class of expanded clone.

V: TRBV5-1
size: few
J: TRBJ1-6
D: NA
DNA: TGCGCCAGCAGCTTGGGGCTCAGCGTAAATTCACCCCTCCACTTT
CDR3: CASSLGLSVNSPLHF

V: TRBV9
size: many
J: TRBJ2-2
D: TRBD2
DNA: TGTGCCAGCAGCCTCAGGACTAGCGGCGGGGAGCTGTTTTTT
CDR3: CASSLRTSGGELFF

V: TRBV20-1
size: many
J: TRBJ2-3
D: NA
DNA: TGCAGTGCTAGTGACCCCCTCCAGGGCCCCACAGATACGCAGTATTTT
CDR3: CSASDPLQGPTDTQYF

V: TRBV20-1
size: NA
J: TRBJ2-3
D: TRBD2
DNA: TGCAGTGCTAAGGACCTAGCGGGCACAGATACGCAGTATTTT
CDR3: CSAKDLAGTDTQYF

V: TRBV4-1
size: many
J: TRBJ2-5
D: NA
DNA: TGCGCCAGCAGCCAAGATAGACAAGAGACCCAGTACTTC
CDR3: CASSQDRQETQYF

V: TRBV23-1
size: NA
J: TRBJ2-2
D: TRBD2
DNA: TGCGCCAGCAGTCCCGGGACTAGCGGGAGAGTCGGCACCGGGGAGCTGTTTTTT
CDR3: CASSPGTSGRVGTGELFF

V: TRBV5-1
size: NA
J: TRBJ2-2
D: NA
DNA: TGCGCCAGCAGCTTGAAGGGTGACAGGTCCAGCGGGGAGCTGTTTTTT
CDR3: CASSLKGDRSSGELFF

V: TRBV6-1
size: NA
J: TRBJ1-1
D: TRBD1
DNA: TGTGCCAGCAGCACTTCTCCGGGACAGGGAGATGGGACTGAAGCTTTCTTT
CDR3: CASSTSPGQGDGTEAFF

V: TRBV5-1
size: NA
J: TRBJ2-5
D: NA
DNA: TGCGCCAGCAGCTGGGGCGGCACCCAGTACTTC
CDR3: CASSWGGTQYF

V: TRBV5-1
size: NA
J: TRBJ2-2
D: TRBD2
DNA: TGCGCCAGCAGCTTGGCCTCAGCGGGAGGCACCGGGGAGCTGTTTTTT
CDR3: CASSLASAGGTGELFF

V: TRBV7-2
size: many
J: TRBJ2-7
D: NA
DNA: TGTGCCAGCAGCTTAATAGGGACGCGAGAAACCTACGAGCAGTACTTC
CDR3: CASSLIGTRETYEQYF

V: TRBV20-1
size: many
J: TRBJ1-2
D: NA
DNA: TGCAGTGCTAGGGCCCCGGGGCAGGGGTATGGCTACACCTTC
CDR3: CSARAPGQGYGYTF

V: TRBV20-1
size: NA
J: TRBJ1-5
D: NA
DNA: TGCAGTGCTAGGGGCGCCTCTAGCAATCAGCCCCAGCATTTT
CDR3: CSARGASSNQPQHF

V: TRBV5-5
size: many
J: TRBJ2-1
D: TRBD1
DNA: TGTGCCAGCAGCCCTGGACAGGGAGTAAACAATGAGCAGTTCTTC
CDR3: CASSPGQGVNNEQFF

V: TRBV7-6
size: NA
J: TRBJ2-3
D: TRBD2
DNA: TGTGCCAGCAGCTTCACCAGGCCTAGCGGGGGGCAAGATACGCAGTATTTT
CDR3: CASSFTRPSGGQDTQYF

V: TRBV9
size: many
J: TRBJ1-3
D: NA
DNA: TGTGCCAGCAGCACCCGCAGGGGTTCCAACACCATATATTTT
CDR3: CASSTRRGSNTIYF